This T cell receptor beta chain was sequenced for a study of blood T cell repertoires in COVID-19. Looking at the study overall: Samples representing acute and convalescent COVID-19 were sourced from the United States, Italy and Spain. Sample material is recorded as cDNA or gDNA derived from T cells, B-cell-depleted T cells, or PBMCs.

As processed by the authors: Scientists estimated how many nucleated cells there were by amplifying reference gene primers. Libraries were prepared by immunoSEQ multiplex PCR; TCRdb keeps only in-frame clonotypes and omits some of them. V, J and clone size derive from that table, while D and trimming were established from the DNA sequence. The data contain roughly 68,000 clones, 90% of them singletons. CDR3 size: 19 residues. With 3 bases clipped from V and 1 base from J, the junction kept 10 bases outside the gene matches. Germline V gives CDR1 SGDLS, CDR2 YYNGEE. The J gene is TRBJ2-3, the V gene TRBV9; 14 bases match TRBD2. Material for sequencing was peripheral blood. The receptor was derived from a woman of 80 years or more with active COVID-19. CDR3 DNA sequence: TGTGCCAGCAGCGGAAGACTAGCGGGAGGGGCCCGGGGCACAGATACGCAGTATTTT. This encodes CASSGRLAGGARGTDTQYF.